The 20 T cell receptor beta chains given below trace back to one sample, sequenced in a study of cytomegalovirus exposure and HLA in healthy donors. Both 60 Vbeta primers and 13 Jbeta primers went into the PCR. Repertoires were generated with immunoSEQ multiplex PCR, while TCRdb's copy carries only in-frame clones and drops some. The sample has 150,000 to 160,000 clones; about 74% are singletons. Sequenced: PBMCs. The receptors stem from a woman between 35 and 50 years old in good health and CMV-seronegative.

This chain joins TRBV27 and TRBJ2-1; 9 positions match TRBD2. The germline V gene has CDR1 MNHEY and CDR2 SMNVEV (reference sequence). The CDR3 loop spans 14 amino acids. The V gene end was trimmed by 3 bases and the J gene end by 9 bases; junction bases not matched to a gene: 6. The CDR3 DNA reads TGTGCCAGCAGTTTCGCGGGAGGGCTTGGTGAGCAGTTCTTC. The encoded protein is CASSFAGGLGEQFF.

The chain's CDR3 is CASSSVMTAGELFF. The CDR3 DNA reads TGTGCCAGCAGTTCTGTAATGACAGCCGGGGAGCTGTTTTTT. The chain couples TRBV6-5 to TRBJ2-2, with a tentative D call TRBD1 (5 bases). The V gene's germline CDR1 is MNHEY and CDR2 SVGAGI. V lost 4 bases and J lost 6, with 12 bases in between. CDR3 size: 14 residues.

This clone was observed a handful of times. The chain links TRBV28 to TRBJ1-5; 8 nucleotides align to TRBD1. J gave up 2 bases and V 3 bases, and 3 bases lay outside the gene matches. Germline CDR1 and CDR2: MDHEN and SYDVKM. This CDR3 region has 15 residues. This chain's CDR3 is CASSFRGQGNQPQHF. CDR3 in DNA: TGTGCCAGCAGTTTTAGGGGACAGGGCAATCAGCCCCAGCATTTT.

CDR3 in amino acids: CASSLALGQGVYEQYF. CDR3 DNA: TGTGCCAGCAGCTTGGCCCTGGGACAGGGGGTCTACGAGCAGTACTTC. The V call is TRBV5-5, the J call TRBJ2-7; 11 nucleotides line up with TRBD1. The CDR3 totals 16 residues. From germline, CDR1 is SGHKS and CDR2 YYEKEE (reference sequence). V shed 0 bases and J 3 bases; nucleotides not matched to a gene: 5.

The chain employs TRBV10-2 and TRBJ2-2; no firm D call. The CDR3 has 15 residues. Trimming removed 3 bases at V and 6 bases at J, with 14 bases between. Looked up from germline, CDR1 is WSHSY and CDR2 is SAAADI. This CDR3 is CASSETRLKAGELFF. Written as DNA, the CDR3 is TGCGCCAGCAGTGAAACGAGACTTAAGGCCGGGGAGCTGTTTTTT.

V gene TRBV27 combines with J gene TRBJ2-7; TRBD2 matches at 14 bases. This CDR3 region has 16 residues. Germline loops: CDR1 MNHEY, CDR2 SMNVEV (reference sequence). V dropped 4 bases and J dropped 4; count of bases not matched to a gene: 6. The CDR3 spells CASSSGLAGGTYEQYF. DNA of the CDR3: TGTGCCAGCAGTTCCGGACTAGCGGGAGGTACATACGAGCAGTACTTC.

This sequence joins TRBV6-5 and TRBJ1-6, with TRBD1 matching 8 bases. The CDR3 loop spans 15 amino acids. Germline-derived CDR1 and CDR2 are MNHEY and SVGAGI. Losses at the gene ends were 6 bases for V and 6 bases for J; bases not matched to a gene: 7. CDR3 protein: CASSRQQGGNSPLHF. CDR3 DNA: TGTGCCAGCAGCAGGCAACAGGGGGGTAATTCACCCCTCCACTTT.

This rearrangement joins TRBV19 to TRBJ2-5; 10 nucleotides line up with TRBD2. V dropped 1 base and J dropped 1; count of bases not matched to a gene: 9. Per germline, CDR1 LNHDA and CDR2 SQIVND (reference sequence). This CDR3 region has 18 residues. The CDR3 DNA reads TGTGCCAGTAGTATAGTGGCTAGCGGGGGCCCACCCCAAGAGACCCAGTACTTC. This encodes CASSIVASGGPPQETQYF.

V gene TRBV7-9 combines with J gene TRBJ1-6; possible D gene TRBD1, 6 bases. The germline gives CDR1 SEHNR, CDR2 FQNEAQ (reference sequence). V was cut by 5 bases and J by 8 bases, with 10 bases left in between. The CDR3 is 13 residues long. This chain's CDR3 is CASSGYRDSPLHF. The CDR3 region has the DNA TGTGCCAGCAGCGGGTACAGGGATTCACCCCTCCACTTT.

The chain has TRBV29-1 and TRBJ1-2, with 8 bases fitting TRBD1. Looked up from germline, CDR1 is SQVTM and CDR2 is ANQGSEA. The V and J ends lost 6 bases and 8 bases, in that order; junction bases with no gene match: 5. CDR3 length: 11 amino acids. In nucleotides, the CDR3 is TGCAGCGTCGCGGACAGGGAAGGCTACACCTTC. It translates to CSVADREGYTF.

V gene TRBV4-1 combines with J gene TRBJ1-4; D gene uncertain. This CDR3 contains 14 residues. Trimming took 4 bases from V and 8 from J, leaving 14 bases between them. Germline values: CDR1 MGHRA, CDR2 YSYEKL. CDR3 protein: CASSPLLPGEKLFF. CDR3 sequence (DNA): TGCGCCAGCAGCCCACTCCTCCCGGGGGAAAAACTGTTTTTT.

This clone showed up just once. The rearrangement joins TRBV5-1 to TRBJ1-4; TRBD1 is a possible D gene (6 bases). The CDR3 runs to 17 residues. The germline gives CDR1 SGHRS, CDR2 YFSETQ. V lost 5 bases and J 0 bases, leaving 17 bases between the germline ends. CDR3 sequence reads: CASRLSQGIATNEKLFF. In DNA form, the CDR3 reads TGCGCCAGCAGGTTATCACAGGGTATTGCAACTAATGAAAAACTGTTTTTT.

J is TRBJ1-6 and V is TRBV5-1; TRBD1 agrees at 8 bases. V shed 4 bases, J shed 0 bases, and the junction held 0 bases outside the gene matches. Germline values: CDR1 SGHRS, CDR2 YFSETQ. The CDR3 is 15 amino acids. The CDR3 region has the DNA TGCGCCAGCAGCACAGGGGGCTCCTATAATTCACCCCTCCACTTT. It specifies CASSTGGSYNSPLHF.

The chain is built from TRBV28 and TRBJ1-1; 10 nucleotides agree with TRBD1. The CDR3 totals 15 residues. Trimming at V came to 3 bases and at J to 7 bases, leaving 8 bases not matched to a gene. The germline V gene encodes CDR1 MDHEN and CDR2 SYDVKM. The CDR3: CASSLPRRDRGEAFF. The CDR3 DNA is TGTGCCAGCAGTTTGCCGCGCCGGGACAGGGGTGAAGCTTTCTTT.

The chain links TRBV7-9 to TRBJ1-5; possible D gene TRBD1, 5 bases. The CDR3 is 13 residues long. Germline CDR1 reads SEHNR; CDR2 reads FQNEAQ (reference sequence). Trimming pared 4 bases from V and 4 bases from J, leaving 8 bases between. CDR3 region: CASSSGGNQPQHF. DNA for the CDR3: TGTGCCAGCAGCTCGGGGGGGAATCAGCCCCAGCATTTT.

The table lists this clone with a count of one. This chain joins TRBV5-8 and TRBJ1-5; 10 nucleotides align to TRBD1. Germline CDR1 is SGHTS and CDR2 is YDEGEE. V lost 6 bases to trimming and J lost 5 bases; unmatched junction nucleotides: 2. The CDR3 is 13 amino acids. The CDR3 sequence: CASTGTGDQPQHF. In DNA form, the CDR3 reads TGTGCCAGCACCGGGACAGGGGATCAGCCCCAGCATTTT. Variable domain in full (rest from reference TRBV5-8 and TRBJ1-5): EAGVTQSPTHLIKTRGQQATLRCSPISGHTSVYWYQQALGLGLQFLLWYDEGEERNRGNFPPRFSGRQFPNYSSELNVNALELEDSALYLCASTGTGDQPQHFGDGTRLSIL.

Here the CDR3 reads CAWSEARRETQYF. The CDR3 DNA follows: TGTGCCTGGAGTGAGGCCCGGAGGGAGACCCAGTACTTC. The J gene is TRBJ2-5, the V gene TRBV30, with D possibly being TRBD2 (5 bases). This CDR3 spans 13 amino acids. V was trimmed by 1 base and J by 5 bases, leaving 11 bases between them. Germline V gene data show CDR1 as GTSNPN and CDR2 as SVGIG (reference sequence).

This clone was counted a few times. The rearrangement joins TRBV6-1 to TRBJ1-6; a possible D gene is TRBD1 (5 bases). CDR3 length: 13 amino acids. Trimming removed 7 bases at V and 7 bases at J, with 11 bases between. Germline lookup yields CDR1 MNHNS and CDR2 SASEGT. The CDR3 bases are TGTGCCAGCACTGGGGGGGTCAATTCACCCCTCCACTTT. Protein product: CASTGGVNSPLHF.

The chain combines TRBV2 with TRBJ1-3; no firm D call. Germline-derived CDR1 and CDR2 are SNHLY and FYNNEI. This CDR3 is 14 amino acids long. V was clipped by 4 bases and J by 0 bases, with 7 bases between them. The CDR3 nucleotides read TGTGCCAGCAGTGTACAAGACTCTGGAAACACCATATATTTT. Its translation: CASSVQDSGNTIYF.

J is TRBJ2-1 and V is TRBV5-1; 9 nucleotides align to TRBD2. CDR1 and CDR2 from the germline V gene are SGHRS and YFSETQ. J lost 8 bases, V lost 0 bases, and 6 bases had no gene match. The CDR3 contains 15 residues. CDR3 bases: TGCGCCAGCAGCTTGGCTGGTAGCGGGGGTTATGAGCAGTTCTTC. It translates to CASSLAGSGGYEQFF.